Listed here are 12 T cell receptor beta chains from one sample, sequenced in a study of shared clonotypes between healthy human individuals. Sequenced by immunoSEQ multiplex PCR; TCRdb stores in-frame clones only, minus some. The sample includes about 1.1 million clones, around three quarters seen only once; the top ten take 0.89%. Sequencing was carried out using memory CD4+ T cells from PBMCs. Subset indicated: CD45RA-negative fraction. Every receptor here comes from a man aged 18 to 29 in good health. Some clones in this sample may be carry-over from other donors' samples.

The chain combines TRBV18 with TRBJ2-3; D gene unclear. The CDR3 extends over 12 amino acids. Trimming left V 0 bases short and J 6 bases short, with 4 bases between. The germline gives CDR1 KGHSH, CDR2 LQKENI. CDR3 residues: CASSPPSDTQYF. The CDR3 bases are TGTGCCAGCTCACCACCTTCCGATACGCAGTATTTT.

The chain combines TRBV7-2 with TRBJ2-3; TRBD2 matches 7 bases. The J segment lost 8 bases and the V segment lost 5 bases, leaving 16 bases of the junction unmatched. Germline V gene sequence: CDR1 SGHTA, CDR2 FQGNSA. The CDR3 covers 16 residues. CDR3 nucleotide sequence: TGTGCCAGCAGCCCCACCGGGGGGATCGCGTCAAGTACGCAGTATTTT. Protein sequence: CASSPTGGIASSTQYF.

The chain recombines TRBV6-1 with TRBJ1-4, with D tentatively TRBD1 (6 bases). The CDR3 extends over 15 amino acids. Germline V lookup: CDR1 MNHNS, CDR2 SASEGT. V lost 4 bases and J 0 bases, leaving 9 bases between the germline ends. CDR3 sequence reads: CASSAWTATNEKLFF. CDR3 nucleotide sequence: TGTGCCAGCAGTGCGTGGACAGCAACTAATGAAAAACTGTTTTTT.

The chain recombines TRBV5-5 with TRBJ2-7, with D possibly being TRBD1 or TRBD2 (5 bases each). This CDR3 has 16 amino acids. The germline V gene has CDR1 SGHKS and CDR2 YYEKEE (reference sequence). V lost 3 bases, J lost 5 bases, and 21 bases lay in between. CDR3 sequence reads: CASSSSWGSSVHEQYF. The CDR3 nucleotides read TGTGCCAGCAGCTCCTCGTGGGGGAGTTCCGTCCACGAGCAGTACTTC.

This clone was observed a single time. This chain links TRBV5-5 with TRBJ2-3; TRBD1 agrees at 9 bases. The germline V gene has CDR1 SGHKS and CDR2 YYEKEE (reference sequence). Trimming at V came to 2 bases and at J to 5 bases, leaving 3 bases not matched to a gene. The CDR3 spans 14 residues. The CDR3 loop is CASSLQGAEDTQYF. CDR3 nucleotide sequence: TGTGCCAGCAGCTTACAGGGGGCTGAAGATACGCAGTATTTT.

This clone was picked up many times. The rearrangement joins TRBV27 to TRBJ2-4; D is perhaps TRBD2 (6 bases). Germline V CDR1 and CDR2: MNHEY, SMNVEV (reference sequence). This CDR3 is 14 amino acids long. Trimming cost V 4 bases and J 1 base, with 8 bases left between them. The CDR3 nucleotides read TGTGCCAGCAGTTCAACTAGCGCCAAAAACATTCAGTACTTC. Protein product: CASSSTSAKNIQYF.

J is TRBJ1-4 and V is TRBV2; TRBD1 agrees at 8 bases. The J segment lost 7 bases and the V segment lost 0 bases, leaving 4 bases of the junction unmatched. Germline CDR1 SNHLY, CDR2 FYNNEI. The CDR3 contains 15 residues. CDR3 loop: CASSEARTGIEKLFF. The CDR3 nucleotides are TGTGCCAGCAGTGAAGCGCGGACAGGGATTGAAAAACTGTTTTTT.

The CDR3 spells CASSPGTPPMAGELFF. The CDR3 nucleotides are TGTGCCAGCAGCCCCGGGACCCCGCCCATGGCCGGGGAGCTGTTTTTT. The V gene is TRBV5-4, the J gene TRBJ2-2; either TRBD1 or TRBD2 may fit D (5 bases each). The CDR3 covers 16 residues. V lost 4 bases to trimming and J lost 6 bases, with 19 bases between them. Germline V CDR1 and CDR2: SGHNT, YYREEE (reference sequence).

The chain has TRBV7-8 and TRBJ2-7; D gene unclear. The CDR3 runs 14 residues. The germline gives CDR1 SGHVS, CDR2 FQNEAQ. The germline V and J ends were trimmed by 1 base and 2 bases, with 9 bases remaining between them. CDR3 amino acids: CASSLGGLPYEQYF. The CDR3, as DNA: TGTGCCAGCAGCTTAGGTGGCTTACCCTACGAGCAGTACTTC. The full variable domain, with the rest looked up from reference TRBV7-8 and TRBJ2-7, is GAGVSQSPRYKVAKRGQDVALRCDPISGHVSLFWYQQALGQGPEFLTYFQNEAQLDKSGLPSDRFFAERPEGSVSTLKIQRTQQEDSAVYLCASSLGGLPYEQYFGPGTRLTVT.

The J gene is TRBJ2-1, the V gene TRBV5-4; the match to TRBD2 covers 13 bases. With 4 bases clipped from V and 0 bases from J, the junction kept 7 bases outside the gene matches. The CDR3 has 18 residues. Germline lookup yields CDR1 SGHNT and CDR2 YYREEE (reference sequence). This CDR3 reads CASSRGGLAGSSYNEQFF. For the CDR3, the DNA is TGTGCCAGCAGCAGGGGGGGACTAGCGGGGAGCTCCTACAATGAGCAGTTCTTC.

The V gene is TRBV19, the J gene TRBJ1-1; D perhaps matches TRBD1 (5 bases). The length of the CDR3 is 17 residues. V lost 4 bases to trimming and J lost 1 base, with 19 bases between them. Germline V gene data show CDR1 as LNHDA and CDR2 as SQIVND (reference sequence). The CDR3 is CASSTAGTYGRNTEAFF. As DNA, the CDR3 is TGTGCCAGTAGTACTGCCGGGACTTATGGGCGGAACACTGAAGCTTTCTTT.

This clone appeared a single time. This sample includes further DNA sequences coding for the same CDR3. The chain combines TRBV9 with TRBJ2-1; 9 bases align to TRBD2. The CDR3 is 14 amino acids. The germline V gene encodes CDR1 SGDLS and CDR2 YYNGEE. V was clipped by 1 base and J by 4 bases; unmatched bases: 0. The CDR3 protein is CASSVLAGYNEQFF. Written as DNA, the CDR3 is TGTGCCAGCAGCGTACTAGCGGGATACAATGAGCAGTTCTTC.